This entry features one T cell receptor (beta chain) sequence. The CDR3 runs to 15 residues. In germline, CDR1 is LNHDA, CDR2 SQIVND (reference sequence). The junction had 11 bases not matched to a gene; V was cut back by 6 bases and J by 4 bases. The PCR ran on 60 Vbeta and 13 Jbeta primers. Generated by immunoSEQ multiplex PCR, the TCRdb table keeps only in-frame clones and is missing some. The table shows about 140,000 clones, with roughly 76% occurring only once. This sample is drawn from a study of cytomegalovirus exposure and HLA in healthy donors. This chain joins TRBV19 and TRBJ1-2, with 7 nucleotides matching TRBD1. The sequence came from a female donor in good health and CMV-seronegative. The sample was PBMCs. The CDR3 spells CASSTGDRLGYGYTF. The CDR3 DNA sequence: TGTGCCAGTAGCACCGGGGACAGACTGGGCTATGGCTACACCTTC.